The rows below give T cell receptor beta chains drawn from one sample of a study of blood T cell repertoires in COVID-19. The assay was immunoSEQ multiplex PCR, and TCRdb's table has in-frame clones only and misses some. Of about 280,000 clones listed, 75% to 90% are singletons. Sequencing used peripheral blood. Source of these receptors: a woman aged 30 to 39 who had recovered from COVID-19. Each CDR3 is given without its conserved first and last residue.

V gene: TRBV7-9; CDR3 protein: ASSPLAGVDEQY
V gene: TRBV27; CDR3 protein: ATQRGTGAYEQY
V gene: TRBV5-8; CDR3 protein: ASNPGSSSYNEQF
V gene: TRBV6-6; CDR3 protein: ASSFAGQSDQPQH
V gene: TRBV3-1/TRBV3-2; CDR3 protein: ASSVKRGQGVGEQY
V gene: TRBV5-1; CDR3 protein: ASSPGLAGTDTQY
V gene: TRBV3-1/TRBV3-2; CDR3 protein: ASSHLSATSTDTQY
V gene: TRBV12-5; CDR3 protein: ASGLVEVPSWGYT
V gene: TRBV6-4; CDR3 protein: ASSPGTSGRHSTDTQY
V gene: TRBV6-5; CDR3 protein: ASKTGYNTEAF
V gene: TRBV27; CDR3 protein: ASGGGTSGHEQY
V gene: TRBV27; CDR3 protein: ASSYSRDSLREQY
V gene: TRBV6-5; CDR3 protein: ASSSSRVSDHEQY
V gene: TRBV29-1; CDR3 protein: SVYGTVLNTEAF
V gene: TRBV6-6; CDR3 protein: ASSLRGGNSPLH
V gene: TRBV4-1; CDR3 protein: ASSQGPGHNTGELF
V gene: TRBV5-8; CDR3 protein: ASSSTGNPPLH
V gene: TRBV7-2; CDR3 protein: ASSLLAGAVSDTQY
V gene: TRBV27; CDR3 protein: ASSFLLAGGAGELF
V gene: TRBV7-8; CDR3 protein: ASSFPGTGSTDTQY
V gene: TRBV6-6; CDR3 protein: ASRAGLAGSYEQY
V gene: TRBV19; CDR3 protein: ASSIGTGVNQPQH
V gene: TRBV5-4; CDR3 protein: ASSGGLAANNEQF
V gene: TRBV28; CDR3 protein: ASTGQAYNSPLH
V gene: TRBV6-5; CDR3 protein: ASSAQGDQPQH